This passage covers 16 T cell receptor beta chains from one sample sequenced in a study of shared clonotypes between healthy human individuals. Selected positively for CCR7 and CD45RO-negative, naive CD8 cells excluded terminally differentiated effector memory CD45RA+ cells. Profiling relied on immunoSEQ multiplex PCR, and the TCRdb table lists in-frame clones only, not all of them. The sample has about 680,000 clones, around 92% seen once. Sequenced input: naive CD8+ T cells sorted from blood. These receptors all stem from a man under 40 in good health.

V usage is TRBV27 and J usage is TRBJ2-7; possibly TRBD1 for D (6 bases). Germline values: CDR1 MNHEY, CDR2 SMNVEV (reference sequence). This CDR3 is 14 amino acids long. Trimming removed 5 bases at V and 3 bases at J, with 14 bases between. The CDR3 coding sequence is TGTGCCAGCAGTCTCACAGGGTTAGGCTACGAGCAGTACTTC. Protein product: CASSLTGLGYEQYF.

In this sample, this clone turned up once. The chain links TRBV6-6 to TRBJ2-5; D gene uncertain. This CDR3 comprises 12 residues. Germline V CDR1 and CDR2: MNHNY, SVGAGI (reference sequence). The ends were cut back, 8 bases at V and 1 base at J, with 8 bases in the middle. CDR3 residues: CASHTSQETQYF. The CDR3 nucleotides are TGTGCCAGCCATACCTCCCAAGAGACCCAGTACTTC.

The chain joins TRBV7-8 to TRBJ2-7; D is uncertain. CDR3 size: 14 residues. V was trimmed by 2 bases and J by 6 bases, leaving 14 bases between them. In germline, CDR1 is SGHVS, CDR2 FQNEAQ. Here the CDR3 reads CASSLFGNPSEQYF. CDR3 nucleotides: TGTGCCAGCAGCTTATTTGGGAACCCCAGCGAGCAGTACTTC.

The genes are TRBV7-9 and TRBJ1-5; 7 bases line up with TRBD1. The V and J ends lost 6 bases and 0 bases, in that order; junction bases with no gene match: 5. The CDR3 has 15 amino acids. The V gene's germline CDR1 is SEHNR and CDR2 FQNEAQ (reference sequence). The CDR3 here is CASSSGTDSNQPQHF. CDR3 nucleotides: TGTGCCAGCAGTTCCGGGACAGATAGCAATCAGCCCCAGCATTTT.

The chain links TRBV5-1 to TRBJ2-7, with a weak D call TRBD1 (5 bases). The germline gives CDR1 SGHRS, CDR2 YFSETQ. The length of the CDR3 is 13 residues. V lost 4 bases and J lost 4, with 12 bases in between. The CDR3 loop reads CASSVLTVYEQYF. DNA of the CDR3: TGCGCCAGCAGCGTACTGACAGTTTACGAGCAGTACTTC. Based on the CDR3 plus reference TRBV5-1 and TRBJ2-7, the full variable domain is KAGVTQTPRYLIKTRGQQVTLSCSPISGHRSVSWYQQTPGQGLQFLFEYFSETQRNKGNFPGRFSGRQFSNSRSEMNVSTLELGDSALYLCASSVLTVYEQYFGPGTRLTVT.

The sample holds one count of this clone. The chain is built from TRBV28 and TRBJ2-3, with D uncertain. The length of the CDR3 is 14 residues. CDR1 and CDR2 (germline): MDHEN, SYDVKM. Trimming took off 2 bases at V and 0 bases at J, with 6 bases between the two ends. The CDR3 DNA reads TGTGCCAGCAGTTTAGACTCCAGCACAGATACGCAGTATTTT. This sequence encodes CASSLDSSTDTQYF.

Remarks on this clone: Distinct nucleotide sequences in the sample also encode this CDR3. This chain links TRBV7-9 with TRBJ2-1; D is uncertain. CDR1 is SEHNR, CDR2 FQNEAQ, per germline (reference sequence). There are 12 residues in the CDR3. V was pared by 1 base and J by 6 bases, with 4 bases between. The CDR3, as DNA: TGTGCCAGCAGCTTAGTCGTCAATGAGCAGTTCTTC. As protein: CASSLVVNEQFF.

The chain joins TRBV15 to TRBJ2-7, with D perhaps matching TRBD2 (6 bases). Germline assignment: CDR1 LNHNV and CDR2 YYDKDF (reference sequence). V was trimmed by 0 bases and J by 5 bases, leaving 8 bases between them. The CDR3 has 13 amino acids. The CDR3 spells CATSRDRRDEQYF. CDR3 DNA sequence: TGTGCCACCAGCAGAGATAGGAGGGACGAGCAGTACTTC.

V usage is TRBV27 and J usage is TRBJ2-1; 7 bases align to TRBD2. Trimming cost V 6 bases and J 5 bases; bases outside gene matches: 1. This CDR3 is built from 12 residues. Germline lookup yields CDR1 MNHEY and CDR2 SMNVEV (reference sequence). CDR3 in DNA: TGTGCCAGCAGGCGGGGGAACAATGAGCAGTTCTTC. Residues: CASRRGNNEQFF.

The J gene is TRBJ2-2, the V gene TRBV28, with D perhaps given as TRBD1 or TRBD2 (5 bases each). CDR3 length: 17 amino acids. Looked up from germline, CDR1 is MDHEN and CDR2 is SYDVKM. V shed 6 bases and J shed 3 bases, with 20 bases lying between them. The chain's CDR3 is CASSPFPAGTHTGELFF. The CDR3 bases are TGTGCCAGCAGCCCCTTCCCCGCCGGGACCCACACCGGGGAGCTGTTTTTT.

This clone was observed once. The genes are TRBV7-2 and TRBJ2-1; 10 nucleotides match TRBD2. The V segment lost 1 base and the J segment 7 bases; nucleotides outside the gene matches: 13. Germline V CDR1 and CDR2: SGHTA, FQGNSA. The CDR3 runs to 18 residues. In nucleotides, the CDR3 is TGTGCCAGCAGCTTAGGGTGGCTAGCGGGAGTGATTGGGAATGAGCAGTTCTTC. It encodes CASSLGWLAGVIGNEQFF. Full variable domain (outside the CDR3, taken from reference TRBV7-2 and TRBJ2-1): GAGVSQSPSNKVTEKGKDVELRCDPISGHTALYWYRQSLGQGLEFLIYFQGNSAPDKSGLPSDRFSAERTGGSVSTLTIQRTQQEDSAVYLCASSLGWLAGVIGNEQFFGPGTRLTVL.

V usage is TRBV27 and J usage is TRBJ2-7; D possibly corresponds to TRBD1 (6 bases). Germline V gene data show CDR1 as MNHEY and CDR2 as SMNVEV (reference sequence). Trimming left V 3 bases short and J 3 bases short, with 21 bases between. The CDR3 is made up of 17 amino acids. The CDR3 loop is CASSFQTGHNRDYEQYF. CDR3 DNA: TGTGCCAGCAGTTTTCAAACGGGACATAACAGAGACTACGAGCAGTACTTC.

The chain combines TRBV7-9 with TRBJ2-7; tentative D call: TRBD1 (6 bases). V gave up 1 base and J gave up 2 bases, with 15 bases separating them. Germline V CDR1 and CDR2: SEHNR, FQNEAQ (reference sequence). The CDR3 is made up of 16 amino acids. The CDR3 sequence is CASSLEDRINPYEQYF. In DNA form, the CDR3 reads TGTGCCAGCAGCTTAGAGGACAGAATTAATCCCTACGAGCAGTACTTC.

This chain uses TRBV19 with TRBJ2-1, with TRBD2 as a possible D gene (6 bases). The CDR3 has 16 residues. The germline V and J ends were trimmed by 1 base and 4 bases, with 14 bases remaining between them. Germline CDR1 LNHDA, CDR2 SQIVND (reference sequence). The CDR3 sequence is CASSIAEGTLYNEQFF. The CDR3 nucleotides are TGTGCCAGTAGTATAGCAGAGGGGACTCTGTACAATGAGCAGTTCTTC.

The J gene is TRBJ2-3, the V gene TRBV29-1, with D perhaps assigned TRBD1 or TRBD2 (5 bases each). CDR1 SQVTM and CDR2 ANQGSEA come from the germline V gene. CDR3 size: 13 residues. Between the trimmed V and J ends, which lost 6 bases and 0 bases, there was a span of 10 bases. The CDR3 DNA reads as TGCAGCGTCTCGAGGGGTAGCACAGATACGCAGTATTTT. Its protein is CSVSRGSTDTQYF.

The chain links TRBV5-8 to TRBJ2-1, with D possibly matching TRBD2 (5 bases). There are 14 residues in the CDR3. Germline lookup yields CDR1 SGHTS and CDR2 YDEGEE. The germline V and J ends were trimmed by 2 bases and 5 bases, with 11 bases remaining between them. This CDR3 reads CASSFSRVDNEQFF. The CDR3 DNA is TGTGCCAGCAGCTTCTCGAGGGTGGACAATGAGCAGTTCTTC. Full variable domain (rest looked up from reference TRBV5-8 and TRBJ2-1): EAGVTQSPTHLIKTRGQQATLRCSPISGHTSVYWYQQALGLGLQFLLWYDEGEERNRGNFPPRFSGRQFPNYSSELNVNALELEDSALYLCASSFSRVDNEQFFGPGTRLTVL.